Below are 6 T cell receptor beta chains sequenced from a single sample in a study of T-cell memory formation after mild COVID-19. A single record per CDR3 protein comes from TCRdb applying MiXCR to the 5' RACE reads. The repertoire has around 250,000 distinct CDR3 sequences, approximately 10% of them found once; the top ten carry roughly a fifth. Input material: PBMCs or a T cell subset sorted from them (not recorded which). The source is a man aged 18 to 35 who had mild COVID-19 (a few samples of this study predate the infection). Cell type and time point are not known.

This clonotype was observed a handful of times. The rearrangement links TRBV7-9 to TRBJ2-2; no firm D call. Trimming took off 7 bases at V and 5 bases at J, with 11 bases between the two ends. The CDR3 is made up of 13 amino acids. Germline CDR1 SEHNR, CDR2 FQNEAQ (reference sequence). CDR3 sequence reads: CASKTVTTGELFF. As DNA, the CDR3 is TGTGCCAGCAAGACCGTTACTACCGGGGAGCTGTTTTTT.

A few counts support this clonotype. The V gene is TRBV7-6, the J gene TRBJ2-5; D gene ambiguous. Trimming removed 4 bases from V and 0 bases from J, with 3 bases in between. The CDR3 totals 12 residues. Looked up from germline, CDR1 is SGHVS and CDR2 is FNYEAQ. CDR3 DNA: TGTGCCAGCAGCTACGACCAAGAGACCCAGTACTTC. This gives the protein CASSYDQETQYF.

This clonotype occurred many times. This chain joins TRBV6-5 and TRBJ2-7; 10 nucleotides agree with TRBD2. This CDR3 has 15 residues. Germline V gene lookup returns CDR1 MNHEY and CDR2 SVGAGI. The V segment lost 5 bases and the J segment 1 base; nucleotides outside the gene matches: 5. CDR3: CASSPSGGGSYEQYV. The CDR3, as DNA: TGTGCCAGCAGTCCTAGCGGGGGTGGTTCCTACGAGCAGTACGTC.

The gene calls are TRBV6-6 and TRBJ1-1, with a possible D match to TRBD1 (5 bases). Trimming took 8 bases from V and 7 from J, leaving 8 bases between them. Germline V gene lookup returns CDR1 MNHNY and CDR2 SVGAGI (reference sequence). This CDR3 comprises 10 residues. CDR3 DNA: TGTGCCAGCGGGGGAGGTGAAGCTTTCTTT. Amino acids: CASGGGEAFF.

This clonotype was picked up one time. The chain's CDR3 is CASSPKGPAISYNSPLHF. CDR3 DNA sequence: TGTGCCAGCAGTCCAAAGGGGCCAGCAATCTCCTATAATTCACCCCTCCACTTT. The J gene is TRBJ1-6, the V gene TRBV27; tentatively, D is TRBD1 (5 bases). The CDR3 runs 18 residues. Trimming left V 5 bases short and J 0 bases short, with 17 bases between. Germline V lookup: CDR1 MNHEY, CDR2 SMNVEV (reference sequence).

This clonotype was recorded a few times. The J gene is TRBJ1-1, the V gene TRBV20-1; D possibly corresponds to TRBD1 (5 bases). V shed 6 bases and J shed 6 bases, with 20 bases lying between them. The CDR3 runs to 14 residues. Germline V CDR1 and CDR2: DFQATT, SNEGSKA (reference sequence). CDR3 protein: CSAKYGQGIAEAFF. CDR3 sequence (DNA): TGCAGTGCGAAATATGGGCAGGGAATTGCTGAAGCTTTCTTT.